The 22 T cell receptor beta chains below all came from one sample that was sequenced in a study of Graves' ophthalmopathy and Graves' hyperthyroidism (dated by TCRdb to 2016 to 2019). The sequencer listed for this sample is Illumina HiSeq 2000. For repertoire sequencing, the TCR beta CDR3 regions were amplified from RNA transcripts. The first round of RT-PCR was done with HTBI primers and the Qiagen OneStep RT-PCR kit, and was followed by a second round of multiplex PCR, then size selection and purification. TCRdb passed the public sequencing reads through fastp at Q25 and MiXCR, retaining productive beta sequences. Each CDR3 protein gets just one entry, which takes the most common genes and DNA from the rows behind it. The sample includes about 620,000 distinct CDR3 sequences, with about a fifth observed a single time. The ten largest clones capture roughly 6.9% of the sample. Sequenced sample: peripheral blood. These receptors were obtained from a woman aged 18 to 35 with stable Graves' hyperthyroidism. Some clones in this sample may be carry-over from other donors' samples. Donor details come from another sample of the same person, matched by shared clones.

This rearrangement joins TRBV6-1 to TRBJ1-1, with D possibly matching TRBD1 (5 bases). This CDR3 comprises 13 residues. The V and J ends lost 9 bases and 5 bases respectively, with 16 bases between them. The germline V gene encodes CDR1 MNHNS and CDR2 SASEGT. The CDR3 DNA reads TGTGCCAGTAGGGATCAGGGACCTACTGAAGCTTTCTTT. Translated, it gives CASRDQGPTEAFF.

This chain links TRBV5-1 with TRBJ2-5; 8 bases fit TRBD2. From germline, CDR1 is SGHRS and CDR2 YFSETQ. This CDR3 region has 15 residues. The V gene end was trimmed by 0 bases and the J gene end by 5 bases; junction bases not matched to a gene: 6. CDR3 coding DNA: TGCGCCAGCAGCTTGGATCGGGGGGGGGTGGAGACCCAGTACTTC. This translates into CASSLDRGGVETQYF. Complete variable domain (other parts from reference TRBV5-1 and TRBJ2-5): KAGVTQTPRYLIKTRGQQVTLSCSPISGHRSVSWYQQTPGQGLQFLFEYFSETQRNKGNFPGRFSGRQFSNSRSEMNVSTLELGDSALYLCASSLDRGGVETQYFGPGTRLLVL.

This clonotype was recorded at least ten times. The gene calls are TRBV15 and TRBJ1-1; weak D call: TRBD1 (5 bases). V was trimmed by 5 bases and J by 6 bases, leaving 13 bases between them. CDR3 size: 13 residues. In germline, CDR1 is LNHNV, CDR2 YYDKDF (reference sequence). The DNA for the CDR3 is TGTGCCACCAGCGGCAGGGCATGGGCTGAAGCTTTCTTT. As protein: CATSGRAWAEAFF.

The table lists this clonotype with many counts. CDR3 DNA sequence: TGCAGCGTAGTTAGCCCCCGAGGGGCAGATACGCAGTATTTT. Its protein is CSVVSPRGADTQYF. The V call is TRBV29-1, the J call TRBJ2-3; possibly TRBD1 or TRBD2 for D (5 bases each). The CDR3 loop spans 14 amino acids. Germline-derived CDR1 and CDR2 are SQVTM and ANQGSEA. Trimming shortened V by 6 bases and J by 4 bases, and 17 bases separated the two germline ends.

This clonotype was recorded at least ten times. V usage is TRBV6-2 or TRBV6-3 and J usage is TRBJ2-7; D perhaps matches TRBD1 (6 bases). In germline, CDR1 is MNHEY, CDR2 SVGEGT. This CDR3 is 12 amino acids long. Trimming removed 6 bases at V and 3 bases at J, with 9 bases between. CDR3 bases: TGTGCCAGCAGGAGACAGGTCTACGAGCAGTACTTC. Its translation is CASRRQVYEQYF.

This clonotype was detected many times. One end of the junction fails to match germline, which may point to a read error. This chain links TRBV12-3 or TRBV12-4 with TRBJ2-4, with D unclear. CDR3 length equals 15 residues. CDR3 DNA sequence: TGTGCCAGCAGTCCCAGCCGAATAGCCAAAAACATTAAGTACTTC. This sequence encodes CASSPSRIAKNIKYF.

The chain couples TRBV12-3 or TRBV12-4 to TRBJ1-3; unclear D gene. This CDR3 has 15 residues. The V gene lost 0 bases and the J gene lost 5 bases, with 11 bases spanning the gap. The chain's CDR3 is CASSLAAGRRNTIYF. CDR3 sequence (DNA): TGTGCCAGCAGTTTAGCGGCAGGACGGCGAAACACCATATATTTT.

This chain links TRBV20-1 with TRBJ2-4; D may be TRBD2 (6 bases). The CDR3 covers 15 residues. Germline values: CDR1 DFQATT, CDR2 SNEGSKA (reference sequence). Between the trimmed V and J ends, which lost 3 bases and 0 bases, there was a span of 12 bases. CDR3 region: CSAREGTLAKNIQYF. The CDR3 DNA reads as TGCAGTGCTAGGGAGGGGACTCTAGCCAAAAACATTCAGTACTTC.

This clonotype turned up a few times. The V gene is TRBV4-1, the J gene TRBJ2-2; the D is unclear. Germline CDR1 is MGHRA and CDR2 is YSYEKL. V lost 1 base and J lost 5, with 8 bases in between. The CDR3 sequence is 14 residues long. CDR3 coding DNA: TGCGCCAGCAGCCAAGCCCGTTTGACCGGGGAGCTGTTTTTT. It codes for CASSQARLTGELFF.

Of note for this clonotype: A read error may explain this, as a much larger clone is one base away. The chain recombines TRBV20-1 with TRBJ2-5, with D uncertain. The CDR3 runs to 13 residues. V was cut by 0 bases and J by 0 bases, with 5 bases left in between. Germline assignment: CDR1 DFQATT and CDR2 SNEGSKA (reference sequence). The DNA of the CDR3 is TGCAGTGCTAGAGAGGTCTACCAAGAGACCCAGTACTTC. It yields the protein CSAREVYQETQYF.

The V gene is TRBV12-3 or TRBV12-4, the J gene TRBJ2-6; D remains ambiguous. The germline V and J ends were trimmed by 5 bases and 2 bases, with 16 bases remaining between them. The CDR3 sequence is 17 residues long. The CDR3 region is CASSGGPMGTGANVLTF. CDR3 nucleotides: TGTGCCAGCAGTGGCGGCCCAATGGGAACTGGGGCCAACGTCCTGACTTTC.

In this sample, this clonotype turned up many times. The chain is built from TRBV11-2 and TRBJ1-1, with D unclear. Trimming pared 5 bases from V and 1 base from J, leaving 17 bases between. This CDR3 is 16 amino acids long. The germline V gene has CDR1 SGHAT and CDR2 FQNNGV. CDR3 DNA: TGTGCCAGCAGCCCCATGGGCGGAACGGGGAACACTGAAGCTTTCTTT. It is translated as CASSPMGGTGNTEAFF.

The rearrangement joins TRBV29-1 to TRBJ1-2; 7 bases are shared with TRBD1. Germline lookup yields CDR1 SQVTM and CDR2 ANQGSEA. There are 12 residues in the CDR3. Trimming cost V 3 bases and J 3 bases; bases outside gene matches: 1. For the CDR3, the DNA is TGCAGCGTTGACGACAGGGACTATGGCTACACCTTC. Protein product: CSVDDRDYGYTF.

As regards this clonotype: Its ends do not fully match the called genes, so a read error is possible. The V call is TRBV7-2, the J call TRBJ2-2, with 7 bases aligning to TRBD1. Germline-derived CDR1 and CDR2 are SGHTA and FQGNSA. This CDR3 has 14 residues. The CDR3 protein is CASSFNRGNGKLFF. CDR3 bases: TGTGCCAGCAGCTTTAACAGGGGTAACGGGAAGCTGTTTTTT.

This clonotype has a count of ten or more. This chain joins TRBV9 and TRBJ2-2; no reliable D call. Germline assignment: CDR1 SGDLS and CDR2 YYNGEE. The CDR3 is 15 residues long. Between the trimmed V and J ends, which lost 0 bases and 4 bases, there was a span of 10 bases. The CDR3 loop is CASSVASLGTGELFF. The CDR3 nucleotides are TGTGCCAGCAGCGTAGCTAGTTTAGGCACCGGGGAGCTGTTTTTT.

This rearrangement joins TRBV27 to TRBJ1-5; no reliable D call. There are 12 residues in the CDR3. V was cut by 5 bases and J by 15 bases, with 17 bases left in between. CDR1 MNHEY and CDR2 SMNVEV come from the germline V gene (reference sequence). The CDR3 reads CASSNSDGTLHF. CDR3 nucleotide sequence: TGTGCCAGCAGTAACTCTGACGGCACTTTGCATTTT.

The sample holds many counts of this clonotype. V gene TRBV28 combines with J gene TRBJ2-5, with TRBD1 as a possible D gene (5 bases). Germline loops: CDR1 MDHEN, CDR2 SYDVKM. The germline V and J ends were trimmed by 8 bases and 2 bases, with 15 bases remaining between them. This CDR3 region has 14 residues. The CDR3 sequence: CASRGASPQETQYF. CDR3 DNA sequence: TGTGCCAGCCGTGGGGCTAGTCCTCAAGAGACCCAGTACTTC.

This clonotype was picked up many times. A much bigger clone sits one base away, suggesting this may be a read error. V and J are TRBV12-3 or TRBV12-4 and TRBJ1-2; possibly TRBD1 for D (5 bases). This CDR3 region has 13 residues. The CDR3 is CASGLAGWDGYTF. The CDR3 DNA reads TGTGCCAGCGGTTTGGCAGGGTGGGATGGCTACACCTTC.

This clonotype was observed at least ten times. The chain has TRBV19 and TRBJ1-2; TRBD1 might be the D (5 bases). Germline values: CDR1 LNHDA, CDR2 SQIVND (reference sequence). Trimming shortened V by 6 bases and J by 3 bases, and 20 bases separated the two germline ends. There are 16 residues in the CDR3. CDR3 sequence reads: CASSSHGWGPHYGYTF. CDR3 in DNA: TGTGCCAGTAGCTCCCACGGCTGGGGACCTCACTATGGCTACACCTTC.

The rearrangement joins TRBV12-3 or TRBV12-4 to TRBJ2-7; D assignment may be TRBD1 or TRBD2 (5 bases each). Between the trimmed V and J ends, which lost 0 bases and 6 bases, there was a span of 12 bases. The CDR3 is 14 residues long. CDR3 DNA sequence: TGTGCCAGCAGTTTAGCGGCGAGGGACGTCGAGCAGTACTTC. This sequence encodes CASSLAARDVEQYF.

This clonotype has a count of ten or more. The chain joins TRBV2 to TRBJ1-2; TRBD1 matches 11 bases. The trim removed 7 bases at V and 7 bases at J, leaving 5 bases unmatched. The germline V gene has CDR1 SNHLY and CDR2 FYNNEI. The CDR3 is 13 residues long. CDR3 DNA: TGTGCCAGCATTCTCGGACAGGGGGCTGGCTACACCTTC. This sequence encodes CASILGQGAGYTF.

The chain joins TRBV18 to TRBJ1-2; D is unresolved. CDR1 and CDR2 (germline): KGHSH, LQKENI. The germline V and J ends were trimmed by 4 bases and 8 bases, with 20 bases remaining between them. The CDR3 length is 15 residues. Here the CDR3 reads CASSRLPEGSQGYTF. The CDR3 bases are TGTGCCAGCTCACGCCTTCCAGAAGGGTCGCAAGGCTACACCTTC.